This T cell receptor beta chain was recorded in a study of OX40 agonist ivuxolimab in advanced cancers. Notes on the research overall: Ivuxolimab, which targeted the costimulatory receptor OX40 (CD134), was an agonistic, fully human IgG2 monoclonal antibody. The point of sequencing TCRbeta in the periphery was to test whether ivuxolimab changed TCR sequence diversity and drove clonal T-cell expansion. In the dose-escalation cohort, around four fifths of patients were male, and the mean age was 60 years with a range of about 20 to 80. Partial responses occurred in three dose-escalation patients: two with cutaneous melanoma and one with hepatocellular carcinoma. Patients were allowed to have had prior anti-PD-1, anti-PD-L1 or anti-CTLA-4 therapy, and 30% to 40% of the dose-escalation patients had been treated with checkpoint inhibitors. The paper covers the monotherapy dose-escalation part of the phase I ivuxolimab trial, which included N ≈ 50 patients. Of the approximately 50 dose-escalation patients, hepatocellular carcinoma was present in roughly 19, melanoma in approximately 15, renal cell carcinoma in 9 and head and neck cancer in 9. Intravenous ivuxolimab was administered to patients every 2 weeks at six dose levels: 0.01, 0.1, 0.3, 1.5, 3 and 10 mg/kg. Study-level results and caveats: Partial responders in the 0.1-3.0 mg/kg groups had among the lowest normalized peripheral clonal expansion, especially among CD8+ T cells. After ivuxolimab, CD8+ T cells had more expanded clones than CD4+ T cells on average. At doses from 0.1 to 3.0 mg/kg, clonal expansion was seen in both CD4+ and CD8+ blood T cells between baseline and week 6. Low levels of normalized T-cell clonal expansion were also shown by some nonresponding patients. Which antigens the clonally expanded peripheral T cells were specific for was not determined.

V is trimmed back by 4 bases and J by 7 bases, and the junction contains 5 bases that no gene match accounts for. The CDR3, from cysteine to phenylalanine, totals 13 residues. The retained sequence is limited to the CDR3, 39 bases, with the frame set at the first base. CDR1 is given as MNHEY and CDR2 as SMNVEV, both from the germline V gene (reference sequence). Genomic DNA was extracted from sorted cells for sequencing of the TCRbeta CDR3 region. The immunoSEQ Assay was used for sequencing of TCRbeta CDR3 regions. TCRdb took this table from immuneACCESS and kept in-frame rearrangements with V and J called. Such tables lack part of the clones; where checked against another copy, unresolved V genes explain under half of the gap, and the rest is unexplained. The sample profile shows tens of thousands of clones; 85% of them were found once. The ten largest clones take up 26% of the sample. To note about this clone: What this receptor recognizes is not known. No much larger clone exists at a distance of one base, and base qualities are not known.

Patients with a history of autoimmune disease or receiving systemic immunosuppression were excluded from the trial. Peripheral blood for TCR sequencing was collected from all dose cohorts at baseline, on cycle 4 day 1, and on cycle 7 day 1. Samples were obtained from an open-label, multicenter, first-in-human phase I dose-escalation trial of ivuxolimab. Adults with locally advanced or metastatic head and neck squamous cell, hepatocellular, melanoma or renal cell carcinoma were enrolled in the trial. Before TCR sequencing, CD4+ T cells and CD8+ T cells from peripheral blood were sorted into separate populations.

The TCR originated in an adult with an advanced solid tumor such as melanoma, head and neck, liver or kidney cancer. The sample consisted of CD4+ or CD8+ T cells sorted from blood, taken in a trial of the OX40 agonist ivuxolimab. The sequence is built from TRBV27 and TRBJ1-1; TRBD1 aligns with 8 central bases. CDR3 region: CASSSQGAIEAFF. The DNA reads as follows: TGTGCCAGCAGTTCTCAGGGGGCGATTGAAGCTTTCTTT.